This TCR beta chain originates from a study of cytomegalovirus exposure and HLA in healthy donors. At the level of the study: Unique TCR beta sequences numbering some 120 million came from approximately 180 million T cells in an earlier analysis. Whole-study results and caveats: Among TCR beta chains of equal frequency, HLA-associated ones were more clonally expanded in a later analysis.

A word on this clone: Its antigen is still unknown.

J was trimmed by 3 bases and V by 6 bases; bases with no gene match: 7. The CDR3 spans 15 residues. Germline CDR1 reads SNHLY; CDR2 reads FYNNEI. In the PCR, 60 Vbeta and 13 Jbeta primers were used. The data were produced by immunoSEQ multiplex PCR, yet TCRdb's version contains in-frame clones alone and is incomplete. The data show about 160,000 clones, roughly 80% seen once. The sequence was collected from a man in his fifties or sixties in good health and CMV-seropositive. The rearrangement uses TRBV2 and TRBJ1-2; 10 bases line up with TRBD1. The sequenced material came from PBMCs. DNA for the CDR3: TGTGCCAGCAGCTACCCGACAGGGGGCGACTATGGCTACACCTTC. Its translation is CASSYPTGGDYGYTF.